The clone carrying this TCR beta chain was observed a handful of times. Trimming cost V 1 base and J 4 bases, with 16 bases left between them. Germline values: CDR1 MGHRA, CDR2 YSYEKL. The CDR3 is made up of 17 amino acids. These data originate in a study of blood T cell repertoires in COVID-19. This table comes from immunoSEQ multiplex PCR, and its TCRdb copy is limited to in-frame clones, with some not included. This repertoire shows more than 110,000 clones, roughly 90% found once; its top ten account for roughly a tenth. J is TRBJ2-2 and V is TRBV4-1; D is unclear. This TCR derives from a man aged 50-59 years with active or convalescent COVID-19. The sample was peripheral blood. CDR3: CASSQGHFRSSTGELFF. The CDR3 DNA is TGCGCCAGCAGCCAAGGCCACTTCAGGTCGAGCACCGGGGAGCTGTTTTTT.